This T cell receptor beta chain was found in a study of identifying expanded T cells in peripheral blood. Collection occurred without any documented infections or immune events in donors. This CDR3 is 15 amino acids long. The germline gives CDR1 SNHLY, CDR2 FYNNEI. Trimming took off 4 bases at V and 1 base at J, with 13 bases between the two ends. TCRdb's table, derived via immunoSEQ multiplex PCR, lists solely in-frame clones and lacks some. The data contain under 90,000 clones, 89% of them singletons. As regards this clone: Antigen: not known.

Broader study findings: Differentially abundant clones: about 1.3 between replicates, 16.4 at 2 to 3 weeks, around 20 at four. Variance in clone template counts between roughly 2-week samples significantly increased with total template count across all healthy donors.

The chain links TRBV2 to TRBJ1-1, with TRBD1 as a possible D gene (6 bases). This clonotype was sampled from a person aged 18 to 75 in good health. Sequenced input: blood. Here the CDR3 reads CASSVSGGTNTEAFF. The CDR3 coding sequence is TGTGCCAGCAGTGTCTCGGGGGGCACGAACACTGAAGCTTTCTTT.